These 12 T cell receptor beta chains were all obtained from the same sample, sequenced in a study of shared clonotypes between healthy human individuals. TCRdb keeps only in-frame clones here, not all; method: immunoSEQ multiplex PCR. The table has over a million clones, roughly 80% seen once. What was sequenced was memory CD4+ T cells sorted from blood. As to subset: CD45RA-negative fraction. Every receptor here comes from a man aged 18-30 years in good health.

V and J are TRBV7-2 and TRBJ2-7, with D hard to call. V shed 7 bases and J shed 2 bases, with 18 bases lying between them. Per germline, CDR1 SGHTA and CDR2 FQGNSA. The CDR3 spans 15 residues. CDR3 residues: CASTDSTQGAYEQYF. In DNA form, the CDR3 reads TGTGCCAGCACCGATAGCACCCAAGGAGCCTACGAGCAGTACTTC.

The chain has TRBV7-2 and TRBJ2-7; D gene ambiguous. This CDR3 comprises 15 residues. Trimming stripped 4 bases from V and 4 bases from J, with 17 bases between. Germline CDR1 SGHTA, CDR2 FQGNSA. CDR3 DNA: TGTGCCAGCAGCTCGACCACGAAAGTCAAATACGAGCAGTACTTC. The encoded protein is CASSSTTKVKYEQYF.

V and J are TRBV11-3 and TRBJ2-1; D unclear. Germline assignment: CDR1 SGHNT and CDR2 YENEEA. The V end was cut by 5 bases, the J end by 7 bases, with 9 bases between. The length of the CDR3 is 12 residues. The CDR3 region is CASSHDANEQFF. The CDR3 DNA follows: TGTGCCAGCAGCCATGACGCGAATGAGCAGTTCTTC.

V usage is TRBV6-6 and J usage is TRBJ2-5; D is ambiguous. Germline V gene lookup returns CDR1 MNHNY and CDR2 SVGAGI (reference sequence). Trimming took off 0 bases at V and 1 base at J, with 12 bases between the two ends. The CDR3 has 16 amino acids. CDR3 DNA: TGTGCCAGCAGTTACTCGGTGGGCGGACCCCAAGAGACCCAGTACTTC. Its protein product is CASSYSVGGPQETQYF.

This clone occurred a few times. This chain uses TRBV18 with TRBJ1-6; D might be TRBD1 (5 bases). Trimming cost V 6 bases and J 0 bases, with 15 bases left between them. Germline V gene lookup returns CDR1 KGHSH and CDR2 LQKENI. This CDR3 contains 17 residues. The CDR3 reads CASSETVTSSYNSPLHF. CDR3 DNA sequence: TGTGCCAGCTCGGAGACAGTTACTAGCTCCTATAATTCACCCCTCCACTTT. The full variable domain, in which reference TRBV18 and TRBJ1-6 provide the parts outside the CDR3, is NAGVMQNPRHLVRRRGQEARLRCSPMKGHSHVYWYRQLPEEGLKFMVYLQKENIIDESGMPKERFSAEFPKEGPSILRIQQVVRGDSAAYFCASSETVTSSYNSPLHFGNGTRLTVT.

This rearrangement joins TRBV19 to TRBJ1-5; 8 bases fit TRBD1. Germline V lookup: CDR1 LNHDA, CDR2 SQIVND (reference sequence). J was trimmed by 6 bases and V by 3 bases; bases with no gene match: 7. The CDR3 sequence is 15 residues long. The CDR3 sequence: CASSMLARGPQPQHF. The CDR3 DNA sequence: TGTGCCAGTAGTATGTTAGCCAGGGGGCCTCAGCCCCAGCATTTT.

V usage is TRBV30 and J usage is TRBJ2-7, with 7 bases matching TRBD2. The CDR3 loop spans 16 amino acids. Unmatched junction bases numbered 13, after V lost 3 bases and J lost 2 bases. CDR1 GTSNPN and CDR2 SVGIG come from the germline V gene (reference sequence). The CDR3 DNA sequence: TGTGCCTGGAGGGGCCGCCGGCTAGCGGCCACCTACGAGCAGTACTTC. Protein product: CAWRGRRLAATYEQYF.

The chain combines TRBV6-1 with TRBJ2-6, with 7 positions matching TRBD2. This CDR3 contains 15 residues. The junction had 4 bases not matched to a gene; V was cut back by 8 bases and J by 0 bases. Germline V gene data show CDR1 as MNHNS and CDR2 as SASEGT. The CDR3, as DNA: TGTGCCAGCTGGGAGGGACGCTCTGGGGCCAACGTCCTGACTTTC. Protein sequence: CASWEGRSGANVLTF.

To note about this clone: Other DNA sequences from this sample encode an identical CDR3 as well. The V gene is TRBV7-9, the J gene TRBJ1-4; D ambiguous. CDR3 length: 14 residues. Germline lookup yields CDR1 SEHNR and CDR2 FQNEAQ (reference sequence). V was pared by 0 bases and J by 4 bases, with 6 bases between. CDR3 nucleotides: TGTGCCAGCAGCTTAGCTGAAATTAATGAAAAACTGTTTTTT. Its translation: CASSLAEINEKLFF.

V usage is TRBV6-1 and J usage is TRBJ2-7; 8 positions match TRBD2. Germline-derived CDR1 and CDR2 are MNHNS and SASEGT. The CDR3 runs to 14 residues. J gave up 2 bases and V 5 bases, and 5 bases lay outside the gene matches. The DNA of the CDR3 is TGTGCCAGCAGTCGAGCGGGAGAGGCCTACGAGCAGTACTTC. Translating it yields CASSRAGEAYEQYF.

As to this clone: A read error may be the cause here, since a much bigger clone is one base away. Other DNA sequences within the sample encode an identical CDR3. This rearrangement joins TRBV15 to TRBJ1-1; no clear D. Germline CDR1 LNHNV, CDR2 YYDKDF (reference sequence). The CDR3 has 13 residues. Between the trimmed V and J ends, which lost 5 bases and 10 bases, there was a span of 17 bases. CDR3 loop: CATSPRQGGSAFF. The CDR3 DNA reads TGTGCCACCAGCCCCCGGCAAGGCGGGTCAGCTTTCTTT.

This clone was detected only once. This chain joins TRBV7-8 and TRBJ1-3; D gene unclear. Trimming took off 4 bases at V and 3 bases at J, with 10 bases between the two ends. The germline V gene encodes CDR1 SGHVS and CDR2 FQNEAQ. The CDR3 contains 14 residues. The CDR3 loop reads CASSSGVGGNTIYF. In DNA form, the CDR3 reads TGTGCCAGCAGCTCCGGGGTGGGTGGAAACACCATATATTTT.